This is a list of T cell receptor beta chains from one sample in a study of neurological immune-mediated disorders. TCRdb independently ran MiXCR on the 5' RACE reads; one entry per CDR3 protein. The sample consists of 55,000 to 60,000 distinct CDR3 sequences, around 3.4% of them appearing once. The specimen sequenced was PBMCs. The receptors stem from a woman younger than 45 with multiple sclerosis. Both conserved end residues are part of each CDR3. A D gene is named only where the DNA matches it firmly. Clone size, where shown, is once, few, many, or a class for clones that have expanded.

v_gene	j_gene	abundance	d_gene	CDR3aa	CDR3nt
TRBV20-1	TRBJ2-7	many	-	CSASGGLTDYEQYF	TGCAGTGCTAGCGGGGGACTTACTGATTACGAGCAGTACTTC
TRBV5-1	TRBJ1-1	many	-	CASSPGEFTEAFF	TGCGCCAGCAGCCCCGGGGAGTTCACTGAAGCTTTCTTT
TRBV20-1	TRBJ2-2	many	-	CSANEALNTGELFF	TGCAGTGCTAACGAGGCCCTAAACACCGGGGAGCTGTTTTTT
TRBV20-1	TRBJ2-2	many	-	CSARDLRGIGTGELFF	TGCAGTGCTAGAGACTTGAGGGGGATCGGCACCGGGGAGCTGTTTTTT
TRBV7-8	TRBJ2-2	many	-	CASSLWGTGELFF	TGTGCCAGCAGCTTATGGGGCACCGGGGAGCTGTTTTTT
TRBV4-3	TRBJ1-6	many	-	CASSQETVLVSSYNSPLNF	TGCGCCAGCAGCCAAGAAACAGTCCTGGTTAGCTCCTATAATTCACCCCTCAACTTT
TRBV20-1	TRBJ2-7	many	TRBD2	CSAFSGTSGRAYEQYF	TGCAGTGCTTTCTCCGGGACTAGCGGGAGGGCGTACGAGCAGTACTTC
TRBV20-1	TRBJ2-3	many	-	CSAREGSSTDTQYF	TGCAGTGCTAGGGAGGGATCTAGCACAGATACGCAGTATTTT
TRBV12-3/TRBV12-4	TRBJ1-1	many	TRBD1	CASSLAYRGLSFF	TGTGCCAGCAGTTTAGCTTACAGGGGGCTTTCTTTCTTT
TRBV7-8	TRBJ1-5	many	-	CASSRWGREQPQHF	TGTGCCAGCAGCCGTTGGGGCAGGGAGCAGCCCCAGCATTTT
TRBV7-9	TRBJ2-1	many	TRBD1	CASSLEQGASEQFF	TGTGCCAGCAGCCTCGAACAGGGGGCGAGTGAGCAGTTCTTC
TRBV28	TRBJ2-7	many	TRBD2	CASNGLAEVSDEQYF	TGTGCCAGCAACGGACTAGCGGAAGTGTCAGACGAGCAGTACTTC
TRBV28	TRBJ2-6	-	-	CASSLTPGAGANVLTF	TGTGCCAGCAGTTTAACTCCTGGGGCTGGGGCCAACGTCCTGACTTTC
TRBV7-2	TRBJ2-4	many	-	CASSLVFSEHIQYF	TGTGCCAGCAGCTTAGTGTTTAGCGAGCACATTCAGTACTTC
TRBV27	TRBJ2-2	many	-	CASSLFAATGELFF	TGTGCCAGCAGTTTATTCGCAGCCACCGGGGAGCTGTTTTTT
TRBV20-1	TRBJ2-2	many	-	CSGIDRHNTGELFF	TGCAGTGGTATCGACAGGCACAACACCGGGGAGCTGTTTTTT
TRBV29-1	TRBJ2-7	many	TRBD1	CSARTGGHEQYF	TGCAGCGCTAGGACAGGGGGCCACGAGCAGTACTTC
TRBV6-1	TRBJ2-7	few	-	CASYAGSLHEQYF	TGTGCCAGCTACGCCGGGTCTCTCCACGAGCAGTACTTC
TRBV7-2	TRBJ2-7	many	-	CASSLAVAETYEQYF	TGTGCCAGCAGCTTAGCGGTAGCGGAGACCTACGAGCAGTACTTC
TRBV14	TRBJ1-2	many	-	CASSRAQVGGYTF	TGTGCCAGCAGCCGAGCACAGGTTGGGGGCTACACCTTC
TRBV20-1	TRBJ2-7	many	TRBD1	CSAPRQGASYEQYF	TGCAGTGCTCCCAGACAGGGGGCCTCCTACGAGCAGTACTTC
TRBV5-1	TRBJ2-1	many	TRBD1	CASSLRQGANEQFF	TGCGCCAGCAGCTTGAGACAGGGGGCAAATGAGCAGTTCTTC
TRBV27	TRBJ1-5	many	-	CASSPSGSHQPQHF	TGTGCCAGCAGTCCCAGCGGGTCGCATCAGCCCCAGCATTTT
TRBV9	TRBJ1-6	many	TRBD1	CASSATGGFANSPLHF	TGTGCCAGCAGCGCCACAGGGGGCTTTGCGAATTCACCCCTCCACTTT
TRBV20-1	TRBJ2-5	medium-sized	-	CSARVRGSGETQYF	TGCAGTGCTAGAGTCCGGGGTTCGGGGGAGACCCAGTACTTC
TRBV5-1	TRBJ2-5	many	-	CASSLDGRETQYF	TGCGCCAGCAGCTTGGACGGGAGAGAGACCCAGTACTTC